One sample yielded the 18 T cell receptor beta chains listed below, sequenced in a study of identical twins. MiXCR was run by TCRdb on the 5' RACE reads, yielding one entry per CDR3 protein. The data contain 260,000 or so distinct CDR3 sequences, 7.5% of them seen just once; the ten biggest clones take up roughly 5%. This same sample was also part of a study on yellow fever vaccine responses in identical twins.

Specimen: CD8+ T cells sorted from blood. The source is a woman aged 18-29 years in good health.

This clonotype appeared many times. The J gene is TRBJ2-2, the V gene TRBV3-1, with 7 bases fitting TRBD1. Germline V gives CDR1 LGHDT, CDR2 YNNKEL (reference sequence). Trimming removed 1 base from V and 5 bases from J; junction bases left unmatched: 4. The CDR3 totals 15 residues. The CDR3 spells CASSQATGQTGELFF. CDR3 coding DNA: TGTGCCAGCAGCCAAGCCACGGGACAGACCGGGGAGCTGTTTTTT. Together with reference TRBV3-1 and TRBJ2-2, the CDR3 gives the full variable domain: DTAVSQTPKYLVTQMGNDKSIKCEQNLGHDTMYWYKQDSKKFLKIMFSYNNKELIINETVPNRFSPKSPDKAHLNLHINSLELGDSAVYFCASSQATGQTGELFFGEGSRLTVL.

This clonotype was found a few times. The gene calls are TRBV5-1 and TRBJ2-1; 7 nucleotides line up with TRBD2. This CDR3 has 16 residues. Looked up from germline, CDR1 is SGHRS and CDR2 is YFSETQ. V dropped 2 bases and J dropped 2; count of bases not matched to a gene: 7. The CDR3 DNA is TGCGCCAGCAGCTTTCCGCTAGCGGAAACCTACAATGAGCAGTTCTTC. Protein: CASSFPLAETYNEQFF. Supplemented by reference TRBV5-1 and TRBJ2-1, the full variable domain reads KAGVTQTPRYLIKTRGQQVTLSCSPISGHRSVSWYQQTPGQGLQFLFEYFSETQRNKGNFPGRFSGRQFSNSRSEMNVSTLELGDSALYLCASSFPLAETYNEQFFGPGTRLTVL.

This clonotype occurred many times. This chain joins TRBV2 and TRBJ2-3, with TRBD2 matching 8 bases. Germline V gene sequence: CDR1 SNHLY, CDR2 FYNNEI. Trimming took 6 bases from V and 5 from J; bases not matched to a gene: 10. The CDR3 sequence is 15 residues long. The CDR3 DNA is TGTGCCAGCAGCCCATTCGGGGGGGCGGAAGATACGCAGTATTTT. Protein: CASSPFGGAEDTQYF.

This clonotype came up a few times. The chain recombines TRBV27 with TRBJ1-2, with D maybe TRBD1 (6 bases). This CDR3 contains 14 residues. Germline CDR1 is MNHEY and CDR2 is SMNVEV (reference sequence). The V gene lost 4 bases and the J gene lost 4 bases, with 13 bases spanning the gap. This CDR3 is CASSSSGASYGYTF. The CDR3 DNA reads TGTGCCAGCAGTTCCTCAGGGGCCTCCTATGGCTACACCTTC.

This clonotype was seen only a few times. V is TRBV4-1 and J is TRBJ2-7; TRBD2 might be the D (6 bases). Germline values: CDR1 MGHRA, CDR2 YSYEKL. V was clipped by 4 bases and J by 2 bases, with 21 bases between them. The CDR3 runs to 17 residues. The CDR3 nucleotides are TGCGCCAGCAGCCCTGATAAAGTCGCGGGGCATACCTACGAGCAGTACTTC. It translates to CASSPDKVAGHTYEQYF.

This clonotype was found once. The chain carries TRBV28 and TRBJ2-3; tentatively, D is TRBD1 (5 bases). From germline, CDR1 is MDHEN and CDR2 SYDVKM. This CDR3 has 12 amino acids. V was cut by 6 bases and J by 6 bases, with 10 bases left in between. CDR3 amino acids: CASSRVTDTQYF. The CDR3 DNA follows: TGTGCCAGCAGCAGGGTCACGGATACGCAGTATTTT.

The table lists this clonotype with a few counts. The chain is built from TRBV12-3 or TRBV12-4 and TRBJ2-7; 10 positions match TRBD1. The CDR3 covers 15 residues. V lost 2 bases, J lost 2 bases, and 3 bases stayed unmatched. The CDR3 DNA follows: TGTGCCAGCAGTTTATACGGACAGGGGGCCTACGAGCAGTACTTC. Translated: CASSLYGQGAYEQYF.

This clonotype was counted at least ten times. The chain is built from TRBV27 and TRBJ2-2; no clear D. Germline V gives CDR1 MNHEY, CDR2 SMNVEV (reference sequence). V shed 4 bases and J shed 6 bases, with 9 bases lying between them. The CDR3 sequence is 13 residues long. DNA of the CDR3: TGTGCCAGCAGTTCAAGGATCGCCGGGGAGCTGTTTTTT. It translates to CASSSRIAGELFF.

This clonotype appeared many times. The chain joins TRBV25-1 to TRBJ1-4; unclear D gene. The CDR3 loop spans 16 amino acids. The germline V gene has CDR1 MGHDK and CDR2 SYGVNS. The V gene lost 3 bases and the J gene lost 0 bases, with 11 bases spanning the gap. As DNA, the CDR3 is TGTGCCAGCAGTGACACCAGCGTTGCAACTAATGAAAAACTGTTTTTT. Translating it yields CASSDTSVATNEKLFF.

This clonotype was found many times. The rearrangement links TRBV6-1 to TRBJ2-2; either TRBD1 or TRBD2 may fit D (5 bases each). The germline V gene encodes CDR1 MNHNS and CDR2 SASEGT. Trimming shortened V by 2 bases and J by 7 bases, and 8 bases separated the two germline ends. This CDR3 region has 13 residues. The CDR3 DNA reads as TGTGCCAGCAGTGAATGGGGGAACGGGGAGCTGTTTTTT. This codes for CASSEWGNGELFF.

The CDR3, as DNA: TGTGCCAGCAGCTTACGGTTGGACACCACAGATACGCAGTATTTT. Translation gives CASSLRLDTTDTQYF. The rearrangement joins TRBV7-2 to TRBJ2-3; D is possibly TRBD1 (5 bases). Germline CDR1 is SGHTA and CDR2 is FQGNSA. V was cut by 2 bases and J by 2 bases, with 11 bases left in between. This CDR3 is 15 amino acids long. Supplemented by reference TRBV7-2 and TRBJ2-3, the full variable domain reads GAGVSQSPSNKVTEKGKDVELRCDPISGHTALYWYRQSLGQGLEFLIYFQGNSAPDKSGLPSDRFSAERTGGSVSTLTIQRTQQEDSAVYLCASSLRLDTTDTQYFGPGTRLTVL.

V gene TRBV20-1 combines with J gene TRBJ1-1; 9 nucleotides agree with TRBD1. V lost 3 bases and J lost 5; bases outside the gene matches: 4. Germline assignment: CDR1 DFQATT and CDR2 SNEGSKA (reference sequence). The CDR3 consists of 13 residues. This CDR3 is CSASRDRVTEAFF. In nucleotides, the CDR3 is TGCAGTGCTAGCCGGGACAGGGTAACTGAAGCTTTCTTT.

This clonotype turned up a few times. The V and J genes are TRBV7-8 and TRBJ2-1, with D possibly TRBD2 on 5 matching bases. The germline CDR1 and CDR2 sequences are SGHVS and FQNEAQ. This CDR3 has 15 residues. The ends were cut back, 2 bases at V and 2 bases at J, with 10 bases in the middle. This chain's CDR3 is CASSLQDSPYNEQFF. Here the CDR3 DNA reads TGTGCCAGCAGCTTACAGGACTCCCCCTACAATGAGCAGTTCTTC.

This clonotype was counted many times. V gene TRBV4-1 combines with J gene TRBJ1-5, with a possible D match to TRBD1 (5 bases). With 6 bases removed from V and 5 bases from J, the gap between germline ends came to 17 bases. The CDR3 loop spans 15 amino acids. Germline CDR1 is MGHRA and CDR2 is YSYEKL. DNA of the CDR3: TGCGCCAGCAGTCTAGGGGCAGAAGGTCATCAGCCCCAGCATTTT. Translating gives CASSLGAEGHQPQHF.

This clonotype was detected only a few times. The V call is TRBV2, the J call TRBJ2-5; no reliable D call. V was cut by 6 bases and J by 5 bases, with 13 bases left in between. Germline assignment: CDR1 SNHLY and CDR2 FYNNEI. The CDR3 spans 13 residues. In DNA form, the CDR3 reads TGTGCCAGCAGAGACACGTTGTGGGAGACCCAGTACTTC. This gives the protein CASRDTLWETQYF.

The V and J genes are TRBV28 and TRBJ2-7; 7 bases match TRBD2. The V and J ends lost 6 bases and 4 bases, in that order; junction bases with no gene match: 6. Germline CDR1 and CDR2: MDHEN and SYDVKM. The CDR3 has 13 amino acids. CDR3 coding DNA: TGTGCCAGCAGATACTCGCGGGGGTACGAGCAGTACTTC. Translated: CASRYSRGYEQYF.

The rearrangement links TRBV7-8 to TRBJ1-5; 10 bases match TRBD1. The CDR3 is 16 amino acids. The V segment lost 5 bases and the J segment 6 bases; nucleotides outside the gene matches: 10. CDR1 SGHVS and CDR2 FQNEAQ come from the germline V gene. The CDR3 region has the DNA TGTGCCAGCAGCCAATGGGGGACAGGGGCTCCTCAGCCCCAGCATTTT. Amino acids: CASSQWGTGAPQPQHF.

This clonotype appeared a few times. The chain links TRBV4-1 to TRBJ2-5; D assignment may be TRBD1 or TRBD2 (6 bases each). CDR3 length: 14 residues. The V gene lost 2 bases and the J gene lost 5 bases, with 12 bases spanning the gap. The germline V gene encodes CDR1 MGHRA and CDR2 YSYEKL. For the CDR3, the DNA is TGCGCCAGCAGCCAAAGGGGGGACGGGGAGACCCAGTACTTC. This gives the protein CASSQRGDGETQYF.